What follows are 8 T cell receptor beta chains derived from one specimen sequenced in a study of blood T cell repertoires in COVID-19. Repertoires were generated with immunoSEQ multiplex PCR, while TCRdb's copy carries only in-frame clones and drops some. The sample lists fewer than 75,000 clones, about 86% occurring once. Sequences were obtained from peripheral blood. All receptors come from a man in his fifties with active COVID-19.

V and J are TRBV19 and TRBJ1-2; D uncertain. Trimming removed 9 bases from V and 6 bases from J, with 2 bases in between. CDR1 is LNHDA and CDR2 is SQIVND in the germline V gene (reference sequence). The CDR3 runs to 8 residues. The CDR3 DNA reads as TGTGCCAGCGATGGCTACACCTTC. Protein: CASDGYTF.

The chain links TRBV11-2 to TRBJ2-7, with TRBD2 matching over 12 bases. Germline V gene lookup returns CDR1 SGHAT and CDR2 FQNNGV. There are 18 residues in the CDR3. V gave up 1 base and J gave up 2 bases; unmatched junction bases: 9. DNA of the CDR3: TGTGCCAGCAGCTTAGGGTGGGCTAGCGGGAGGGGAGCCTACGAGCAGTACTTC. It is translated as CASSLGWASGRGAYEQYF.

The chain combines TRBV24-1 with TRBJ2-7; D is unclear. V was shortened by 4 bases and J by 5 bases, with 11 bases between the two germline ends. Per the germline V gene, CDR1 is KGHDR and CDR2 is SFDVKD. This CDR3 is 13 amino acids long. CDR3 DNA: TGTGCCACCAGTGAGAGGAACCTGGACGAGCAGTACTTC. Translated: CATSERNLDEQYF.

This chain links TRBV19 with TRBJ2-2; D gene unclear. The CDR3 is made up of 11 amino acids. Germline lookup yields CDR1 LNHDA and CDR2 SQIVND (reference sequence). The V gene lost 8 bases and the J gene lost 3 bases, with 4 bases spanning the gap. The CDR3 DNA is TGTGCCAGTCGCGACACCGGGGAGCTGTTTTTT. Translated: CASRDTGELFF.

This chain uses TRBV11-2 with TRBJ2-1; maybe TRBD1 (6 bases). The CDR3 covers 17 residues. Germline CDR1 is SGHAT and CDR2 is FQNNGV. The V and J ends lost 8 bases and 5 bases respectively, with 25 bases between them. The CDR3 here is CASGFYPAGQTHNEQFF. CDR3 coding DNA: TGTGCCAGCGGGTTCTACCCAGCTGGACAGACTCACAATGAGCAGTTCTTC.

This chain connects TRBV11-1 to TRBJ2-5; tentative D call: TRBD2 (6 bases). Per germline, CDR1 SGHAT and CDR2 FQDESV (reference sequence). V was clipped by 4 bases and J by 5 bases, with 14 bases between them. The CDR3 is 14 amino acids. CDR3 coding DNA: TGTGCCAGCAGCTCGGGACTTTCCGGGGAGACCCAGTACTTC. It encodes CASSSGLSGETQYF.

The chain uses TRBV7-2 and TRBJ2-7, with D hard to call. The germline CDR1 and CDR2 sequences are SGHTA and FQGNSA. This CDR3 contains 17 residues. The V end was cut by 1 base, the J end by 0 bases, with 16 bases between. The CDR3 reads CASSLVVSVSSSYEQYF. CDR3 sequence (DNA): TGTGCCAGCAGCTTAGTAGTAAGTGTTTCAAGCTCCTACGAGCAGTACTTC.

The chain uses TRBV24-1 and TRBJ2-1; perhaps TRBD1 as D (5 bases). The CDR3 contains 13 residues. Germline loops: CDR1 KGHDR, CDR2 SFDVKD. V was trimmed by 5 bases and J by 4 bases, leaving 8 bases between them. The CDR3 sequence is CATSAQGYNEQFF. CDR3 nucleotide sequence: TGTGCCACCAGTGCCCAGGGATACAATGAGCAGTTCTTC.